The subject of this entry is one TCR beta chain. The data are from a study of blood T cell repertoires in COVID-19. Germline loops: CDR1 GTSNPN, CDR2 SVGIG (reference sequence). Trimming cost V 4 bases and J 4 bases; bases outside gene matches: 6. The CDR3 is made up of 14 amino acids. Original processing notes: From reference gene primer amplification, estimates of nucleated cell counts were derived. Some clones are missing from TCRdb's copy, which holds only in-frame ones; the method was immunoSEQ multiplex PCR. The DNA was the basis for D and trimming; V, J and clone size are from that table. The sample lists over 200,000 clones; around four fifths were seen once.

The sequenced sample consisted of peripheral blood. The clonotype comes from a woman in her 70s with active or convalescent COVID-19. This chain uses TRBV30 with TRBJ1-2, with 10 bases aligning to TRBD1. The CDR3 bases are TGTGCCTGGACCGGGACAGGGGCTGCCTATGGCTACACCTTC. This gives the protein CAWTGTGAAYGYTF.